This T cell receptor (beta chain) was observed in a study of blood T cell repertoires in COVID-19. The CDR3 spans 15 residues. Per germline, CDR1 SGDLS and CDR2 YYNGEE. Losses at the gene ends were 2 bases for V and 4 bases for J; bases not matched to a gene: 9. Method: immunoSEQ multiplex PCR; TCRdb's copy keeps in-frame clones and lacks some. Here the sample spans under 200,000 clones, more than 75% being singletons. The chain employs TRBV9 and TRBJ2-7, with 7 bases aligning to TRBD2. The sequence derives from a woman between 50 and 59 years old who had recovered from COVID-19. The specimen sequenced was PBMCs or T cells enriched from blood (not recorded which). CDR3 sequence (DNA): TGTGCCAGCAGCGTCGGGGGGAGTAGCCCATACGAGCAGTACTTC. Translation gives CASSVGGSSPYEQYF.